This T cell receptor (beta chain) originates from a study of T cell repertoires in aging, cancer and after chemotherapy. For the study at large: Paired samples before and after chemotherapy came from chronic lymphocytic leukemia patients on fludarabine- or bendamustine-based regimens. The full dataset contained around 8.2 million TCR reads. Study-level results: Median generation probability rose over the chemotherapy interval in each cancer cohort, suggesting rebound thymic output. In healthy donors, age-related TCR diversity loss mainly reflected lost richness.

As concerns this clonotype: The antigen remains undetermined. A read error is possible here, since a much larger clone lies one base away.

TCR beta rearrangements were amplified from peripheral blood genomic DNA. The germline CDR1 and CDR2 sequences are MNHNS and SASEGT. The CDR3 has 12 residues. TRB rearrangements spanning V, D and J were amplified using mixed TRB-A/B primers. TCRdb re-derived calls from the multiplex PCR reads in MiXCR, one entry per CDR3 protein. The sample has about 6,400 distinct CDR3 sequences, 21% seen once; the top ten hold roughly 2.8%. The rearrangement links TRBV6-1 to TRBJ1-2; D call uncertain. The source is a human donor with a blood cancer. Sequenced: blood. CDR3 amino acids: CASRDRDYDYTF. For the CDR3, the DNA is TGTGCCAGCAGGGATCGCGACTATGACTACACCTTC.